A single sample gave rise to the 8 T cell receptor beta chains below, sequenced in a study of cytomegalovirus exposure and HLA in healthy donors. Primers included in the PCR were 60 Vbeta and 13 Jbeta primers. The repertoire was sequenced with immunoSEQ multiplex PCR; TCRdb's copy has only in-frame clones and lacks some. In the table there are more than 100,000 clones, 65% to 90% of which are singletons. The sequencing input was PBMCs. The receptors originated from a man aged 30-40 years in good health and CMV-seronegative.

The J gene is TRBJ2-5, the V gene TRBV5-1, with TRBD1 matching over 8 bases. Germline V lookup: CDR1 SGHRS, CDR2 YFSETQ. Germline trimming cut 4 bases from V and 5 bases from J; bases unmatched to any gene: 10. The CDR3 totals 15 residues. In nucleotides, the CDR3 is TGCGCCAGCAGCCCCAATACAGGGGGACGGGAGACCCAGTACTTC. Protein product: CASSPNTGGRETQYF. Filled out from reference TRBV5-1 and TRBJ2-5, the complete variable domain reads KAGVTQTPRYLIKTRGQQVTLSCSPISGHRSVSWYQQTPGQGLQFLFEYFSETQRNKGNFPGRFSGRQFSNSRSEMNVSTLELGDSALYLCASSPNTGGRETQYFGPGTRLLVL.

As DNA, the CDR3 is TGTGCCAGCAGCTCCCCGACAGGATCGAACACCGGGGAGCTGTTTTTT. It is translated as CASSSPTGSNTGELFF. The chain couples TRBV7-8 to TRBJ2-2, with D tentatively TRBD1 (6 bases). Germline V gene data show CDR1 as SGHVS and CDR2 as FQNEAQ. The CDR3 consists of 16 residues. Trimming took 4 bases from V and 0 from J, leaving 12 bases between them. Drawing the rest from reference TRBV7-8 and TRBJ2-2, the complete variable domain is GAGVSQSPRYKVAKRGQDVALRCDPISGHVSLFWYQQALGQGPEFLTYFQNEAQLDKSGLPSDRFFAERPEGSVSTLKIQRTQQEDSAVYLCASSSPTGSNTGELFFGEGSRLTVL.

The genes are TRBV7-8 and TRBJ1-5; TRBD1 agrees at 9 bases. The CDR3 length is 17 residues. Germline V gene data show CDR1 as SGHVS and CDR2 as FQNEAQ. The J segment lost 3 bases and the V segment lost 1 base, leaving 7 bases of the junction unmatched. As DNA, the CDR3 is TGTGCCAGCAGCTTAGTGGGGACAGGGCAAGACAATCAGCCCCAGCATTTT. Translating it yields CASSLVGTGQDNQPQHF.

The chain couples TRBV10-3 to TRBJ1-1; D is unresolved. The CDR3 runs to 14 residues. The germline CDR1 and CDR2 sequences are ENHRY and SYGVKD. V lost 0 bases and J lost 1, with 6 bases in between. This CDR3 is CAISESRGNTEAFF. The CDR3 DNA reads as TGTGCCATCAGTGAGTCGCGGGGGAACACTGAAGCTTTCTTT.

The chain joins TRBV5-1 to TRBJ1-1, with a tentative D call TRBD1 (6 bases). The CDR3 consists of 17 residues. V gave up 2 bases and J gave up 1 base, with 18 bases separating them. Germline CDR1 is SGHRS and CDR2 is YFSETQ. CDR3 in amino acids: CASSFGTPINSNTEAFF. As DNA, the CDR3 is TGCGCCAGCAGCTTTGGGACACCGATTAACTCGAACACTGAAGCTTTCTTT. Full variable domain (remainder filled in from reference TRBV5-1 and TRBJ1-1): KAGVTQTPRYLIKTRGQQVTLSCSPISGHRSVSWYQQTPGQGLQFLFEYFSETQRNKGNFPGRFSGRQFSNSRSEMNVSTLELGDSALYLCASSFGTPINSNTEAFFGQGTRLTVV.

This chain joins TRBV27 and TRBJ2-4, with TRBD1 identical over 7 bases. V was clipped by 5 bases and J by 3 bases; unmatched bases: 4. The CDR3 totals 14 residues. Germline assignment: CDR1 MNHEY and CDR2 SMNVEV (reference sequence). CDR3 bases: TGTGCCAGCAGTCTACGGGACAGCAAAAACATTCAGTACTTC. It yields the protein CASSLRDSKNIQYF.

J is TRBJ2-3 and V is TRBV9, with TRBD2 as a possible D gene (6 bases). Trimming left V 7 bases short and J 0 bases short, with 12 bases between. The CDR3 spans 14 residues. CDR1 and CDR2 from the germline V gene are SGDLS and YYNGEE. CDR3 protein: CASGPGTSTDTQYF. The CDR3, as DNA: TGTGCCAGCGGACCCGGGACTAGCACAGATACGCAGTATTTT. Full variable domain (outside the CDR3, taken from reference TRBV9 and TRBJ2-3): DSGVTQTPKHLITATGQRVTLRCSPRSGDLSVYWYQQSLDQGLQFLIQYYNGEERAKGNILERFSAQQFPDLHSELNLSSLELGDSALYFCASGPGTSTDTQYFGPGTRLTVL.

This chain connects TRBV30 to TRBJ2-3; maybe TRBD1 (5 bases). The CDR3 loop spans 12 amino acids. Trimming took 5 bases from V and 5 from J, leaving 11 bases between them. The germline gives CDR1 GTSNPN, CDR2 SVGIG (reference sequence). Written as DNA, the CDR3 is TGTGCCTGGGACAGCCGTGGAGATACGCAGTATTTT. Translating gives CAWDSRGDTQYF.